The 24 T cell receptor beta chains below were found in one sample sequenced in a study of Ad26.COV2.S vaccination and SARS-CoV-2 variants. Some clones are missing from TCRdb's copy, which holds only in-frame ones; the method was immunoSEQ multiplex PCR. Of about 350,000 clones in the sample, 92% were seen once. Here the sequenced sample was peripheral blood, taken after recovery from COVID-19. Receptor source: a human donor who had recovered from COVID-19.

The chain is built from TRBV6-5 and TRBJ1-1; 7 bases agree with TRBD1. The germline V gene has CDR1 MNHEY and CDR2 SVGAGI. J was trimmed by 5 bases and V by 0 bases; bases with no gene match: 6. This CDR3 comprises 15 residues. CDR3 residues: CASSYSRTGGTEAFF. CDR3 sequence (DNA): TGTGCCAGCAGTTACTCAAGGACAGGAGGTACTGAAGCTTTCTTT.

This clone came up once. The sample carries other DNA sequences with the same CDR3. This chain links TRBV4-1 with TRBJ1-1; D is undetermined. V was clipped by 3 bases and J by 4 bases, with 12 bases between them. Germline V gives CDR1 MGHRA, CDR2 YSYEKL. The CDR3 sequence is 14 residues long. The CDR3 loop is CASSHKSRGTEAFF. Here the CDR3 DNA reads TGCGCCAGCAGCCACAAATCGCGTGGCACTGAAGCTTTCTTT.

The CDR3, as DNA: TGTGCCAGCAGCTTAGCCCCCGGGGCTTTAGCGGTGCGCTACCAAGAGACCCAGTACTTC. Its protein is CASSLAPGALAVRYQETQYF. The chain joins TRBV7-2 to TRBJ2-5, with D perhaps TRBD2 (6 bases). The V gene's germline CDR1 is SGHTA and CDR2 FQGNSA. The CDR3 contains 20 residues. V lost 0 bases, J lost 0 bases, and 23 bases lay in between.

There are many counts of this clone. The V gene is TRBV3-1 (or the pseudogene TRBV3-2), the J gene TRBJ1-1; no reliable D call. The ends were cut back, 0 bases at V and 0 bases at J, with 2 bases in the middle. This CDR3 comprises 13 residues. Germline V lookup: CDR1 LGHDT, CDR2 YNNKEL (reference sequence). The CDR3 loop reads CASSQEVNTEAFF. CDR3 DNA: TGTGCCAGCAGCCAAGAGGTGAACACTGAAGCTTTCTTT.

This rearrangement joins TRBV7-9 to TRBJ1-1; 9 nucleotides agree with TRBD1. Trimming removed 0 bases from V and 4 bases from J; junction bases left unmatched: 6. The CDR3 runs to 16 residues. Germline loops: CDR1 SEHNR, CDR2 FQNEAQ (reference sequence). This CDR3 reads CASSLARGQGITEAFF. For the CDR3, the DNA is TGTGCCAGCAGCTTAGCGAGGGGACAGGGTATCACTGAAGCTTTCTTT. Based on the CDR3 plus reference TRBV7-9 and TRBJ1-1, the full variable domain is DTGVSQNPRHKITKRGQNVTFRCDPISEHNRLYWYRQTLGQGPEFLTYFQNEAQLEKSRLLSDRFSAERPKGSFSTLEIQRTEQGDSAMYLCASSLARGQGITEAFFGQGTRLTVV.

The rearrangement links TRBV19 to TRBJ1-4; no reliable D call. CDR1 and CDR2 (germline): LNHDA, SQIVND (reference sequence). The CDR3 has 16 amino acids. With 4 bases removed from V and 5 bases from J, the gap between germline ends came to 17 bases. The CDR3 loop reads CASSRVAGGKNEKLFF. Here the CDR3 DNA reads TGTGCCAGTAGTAGAGTCGCCGGCGGAAAAAATGAAAAACTGTTTTTT.

In its sample, this clone was seen once. The chain employs TRBV7-2 and TRBJ2-5, with 8 bases lining up with TRBD2. Germline V gene data show CDR1 as SGHTA and CDR2 as FQGNSA. V lost 5 bases, J lost 4 bases, and 3 bases stayed unmatched. There are 13 residues in the CDR3. CDR3 loop: CASSRGGRETQYF. The DNA for the CDR3 is TGTGCCAGCAGCCGGGGGGGCCGAGAGACCCAGTACTTC.

This clone was recorded once. The rearrangement links TRBV11-2 to TRBJ2-7, with 12 nucleotides matching TRBD2. CDR3 size: 17 residues. V gave up 1 base and J gave up 0 bases; unmatched junction bases: 4. Germline CDR1 is SGHAT and CDR2 is FQNNGV. DNA for the CDR3: TGTGCCAGCAGCTTAGCTAGCGGGGGGGTTAGCTCCTACGAGCAGTACTTC. This translates into CASSLASGGVSSYEQYF.

This clone was counted a single time. The chain couples TRBV7-2 to TRBJ2-5; maybe TRBD1 (6 bases). The CDR3 runs 14 residues. The V end lost 5 bases, the J end lost 2 bases, and 12 bases lay between the germline ends. CDR1 and CDR2 (germline): SGHTA, FQGNSA. The CDR3 nucleotides are TGTGCCAGCAGCCAAAGGACAGTTCAAGAGACCCAGTACTTC. Protein sequence: CASSQRTVQETQYF.

This chain connects TRBV18 to TRBJ2-7; a possible D gene is TRBD2 (7 bases). The CDR3 totals 16 residues. Germline V gene sequence: CDR1 KGHSH, CDR2 LQKENI. V was trimmed by 2 bases and J by 1 base, leaving 15 bases between them. The CDR3 is CASSPTRGASSYEQYF. In DNA, the CDR3 is TGTGCCAGCTCACCAACCCGGGGGGCCTCATCCTACGAGCAGTACTTC.

J is TRBJ2-1 and V is TRBV24-1; D perhaps matches TRBD2 (5 bases). V gave up 1 base and J gave up 9 bases, with 6 bases separating them. This CDR3 is 12 amino acids long. The germline gives CDR1 KGHDR, CDR2 SFDVKD. In DNA form, the CDR3 reads TGTGCCACCAGTGATTTAAGCGGTGAGCAGTTCTTC. This gives the protein CATSDLSGEQFF.

The chain couples TRBV25-1 to TRBJ1-1; D gene uncertain. This CDR3 spans 14 amino acids. V lost 1 base to trimming and J lost 0 bases, with 6 bases between them. CDR1 is MGHDK, CDR2 SYGVNS, per germline. CDR3 DNA sequence: TGTGCCAGCAGTGAATTTGGGGTGAACACTGAAGCTTTCTTT. It translates to CASSEFGVNTEAFF.

The gene calls are TRBV4-3 and TRBJ1-2; D unresolved. This CDR3 comprises 16 residues. Trimming cost V 0 bases and J 2 bases, with 13 bases left between them. Germline V gene lookup returns CDR1 LGHNA and CDR2 YSLEER. This chain's CDR3 is CASSQEIGRPNYGYTF. The CDR3 DNA reads as TGCGCCAGCAGCCAAGAAATTGGGAGACCGAACTATGGCTACACCTTC.

This chain uses TRBV6-4 with TRBJ2-4; D tentatively fits TRBD1 or TRBD2 (5 bases each). Trimming removed 9 bases from V and 0 bases from J, with 24 bases in between. CDR3 length equals 18 residues. Germline V lookup: CDR1 MRHNA, CDR2 SNTAGT. This CDR3 is CARSSQGPLSLAKNIQYF. DNA for the CDR3: TGTGCCAGGAGCAGCCAGGGACCCCTAAGTTTAGCCAAAAACATTCAGTACTTC.

The rearrangement links TRBV7-9 to TRBJ1-2, with 8 bases aligning to TRBD1. V dropped 0 bases and J dropped 6; count of bases not matched to a gene: 6. Germline CDR1 is SEHNR and CDR2 is FQNEAQ (reference sequence). The CDR3 covers 15 residues. Here the CDR3 reads CASSLARGLKDGYTF. The CDR3 nucleotides read TGTGCCAGCAGCTTAGCCAGGGGGCTGAAGGATGGCTACACCTTC.

The CDR3 bases are TGTGCCAGCAGCTTTAGCGGGGGGGCGGGCACCGGGGAGCTGTTTTTT. This gives the protein CASSFSGGAGTGELFF. The chain links TRBV7-2 to TRBJ2-2, with 11 positions matching TRBD2. The CDR3 covers 16 residues. V lost 3 bases and J lost 4; bases outside the gene matches: 4. Germline values: CDR1 SGHTA, CDR2 FQGNSA.

Concerning this clone itself: This sample includes further DNA sequences coding for the same CDR3. The V and J genes are TRBV6-2 or TRBV6-3 and TRBJ1-1; D gene ambiguous. V shed 2 bases and J shed 3 bases, with 4 bases lying between them. This CDR3 is built from 12 residues. Germline V gene data show CDR1 as MNHEY and CDR2 as SVGEGT. CDR3 in amino acids: CASSYRDTEAFF. CDR3 DNA: TGTGCCAGCAGTTACAGGGACACTGAAGCTTTCTTT.

Concerning this clone: Germline is not matched at one junction end, which may reflect a read error. The chain carries TRBV4-2 and TRBJ2-2, with 7 bases matching TRBD2. The length of the CDR3 is 14 residues. Germline V gene lookup returns CDR1 LGHNA and CDR2 YNFKEQ. The CDR3 reads CASRQDGGTGELFF. Written as DNA, the CDR3 is TGTGCCAGCAGACAAGACGGGGGGACCGGGGAGCTGTTTTTT.

This clone was recorded once. As DNA, the CDR3 is TGTGCCACCAGCAATTCGCCAGGGGATTTCGCCTATGGCTACACCTTC. This translates into CATSNSPGDFAYGYTF. V and J are TRBV15 and TRBJ1-2, with a possible D match to TRBD1 (6 bases). From germline, CDR1 is LNHNV and CDR2 YYDKDF (reference sequence). V was shortened by 4 bases and J by 4 bases, with 19 bases between the two germline ends. The length of the CDR3 is 16 residues.

V and J are TRBV12-5 and TRBJ2-7; 9 nucleotides line up with TRBD1. The CDR3 has 16 residues. Germline V gene sequence: CDR1 LGHNT, CDR2 FRNRAP. The trim removed 2 bases at V and 6 bases at J, leaving 11 bases unmatched. The CDR3 nucleotides are TGTGCTAGTGGTTTGCCATGGGGACAGGGCTCCCTCGAGCAGTACTTC. Its translation: CASGLPWGQGSLEQYF. The entire variable domain, with the rest obtained from reference TRBV12-5 and TRBJ2-7, is as follows: DARVTQTPRHKVTEMGQEVTMRCQPILGHNTVFWYRQTMMQGLELLAYFRNRAPLDDSGMPKDRFSAEMPDATLATLKIQPSEPRDSAVYFCASGLPWGQGSLEQYFGPGTRLTVT.

The chain has TRBV27 and TRBJ1-1, with TRBD1 as a possible D gene (5 bases). CDR1 and CDR2 (germline): MNHEY, SMNVEV (reference sequence). The V end lost 9 bases, the J end lost 0 bases, and 20 bases lay between the germline ends. The length of the CDR3 is 16 residues. CDR3 nucleotide sequence: TGTGCCAGTCATGACCCTGGGAGGGGCATGAACACTGAAGCTTTCTTT. Translation: CASHDPGRGMNTEAFF.

The chain joins TRBV7-8 to TRBJ2-1, with 11 bases fitting TRBD2. The CDR3 is made up of 15 amino acids. CDR1 SGHVS and CDR2 FQNEAQ come from the germline V gene. V was clipped by 0 bases and J by 8 bases; unmatched bases: 3. As DNA, the CDR3 is TGTGCCAGCAGCTTAGCGCTAGCGGGGGGCCATGAGCAGTTCTTC. Its protein is CASSLALAGGHEQFF.

The chain employs TRBV5-1 and TRBJ2-1, with D possibly being TRBD1 or TRBD2 (6 bases each). The CDR3 has 11 residues. Germline CDR1 SGHRS, CDR2 YFSETQ. Trimming removed 2 bases from V and 13 bases from J, with 10 bases in between. CDR3 sequence reads: CASSLAGGQFF. CDR3 DNA sequence: TGCGCCAGCAGCTTAGCCGGGGGCCAGTTCTTC.

V gene TRBV5-6 combines with J gene TRBJ1-2, with D possibly being TRBD1 (5 bases). V shed 0 bases and J shed 5 bases, with 8 bases lying between them. The CDR3 runs to 13 residues. Germline assignment: CDR1 SGHDT and CDR2 YYEEEE. The chain's CDR3 is CASSLGQPYGYTF. CDR3 sequence (DNA): TGTGCCAGCAGCTTGGGACAGCCTTATGGCTACACCTTC.